This is a list of T cell receptor beta chains from one sample in a study of shared clonotypes between healthy human individuals. Assay: immunoSEQ multiplex PCR; the TCRdb copy retains only in-frame clones and omits some. Among millions of clones, 93% were seen once, and the ten largest hold about 0.39%. The sequenced material came from naive CD4+ T cells from PBMCs. All receptors derive from a young man in good health. Some clones in this sample may be carry-over from other donors' samples. CDR3s include the opening cysteine and the closing phenylalanine or tryptophan. D genes are given only for firm matches. Not every row has a clone size; where given, it reads once, few, many or a size class.

J gene: TRBJ2-5
V gene: TRBV5-1
clone size: -
D gene: TRBD1
CDR3 DNA: TGCGCCAGCAGCTTGATTCCGGGACAGAAAGAGACCCAGTACTTC
CDR3 protein: CASSLIPGQKETQYF

J gene: TRBJ2-2
V gene: TRBV5-1
clone size: -
D gene: TRBD2
CDR3 DNA: TGCGCCAGCAGCCCCGTAGCGGGGAAGAACACCGGGGAGCTGTTTTTT
CDR3 protein: CASSPVAGKNTGELFF

J gene: TRBJ2-1
V gene: TRBV28
clone size: -
D gene: -
CDR3 DNA: TGTGCCAGCAGCCACAGCTACCAGCAGTTCTTC
CDR3 protein: CASSHSYQQFF

J gene: TRBJ1-1
V gene: TRBV28
clone size: -
D gene: -
CDR3 DNA: TGTGCCAGCAGTTTTAGTTGGGGGAACACTGAAGCTTTCTTT
CDR3 protein: CASSFSWGNTEAFF

J gene: TRBJ2-7
V gene: TRBV6-5
clone size: -
D gene: TRBD2
CDR3 DNA: TGTGCCAGCAGTTCCCGACTAGCGGGAGGGTACGAGCAGTACTTC
CDR3 protein: CASSSRLAGGYEQYF

J gene: TRBJ2-3
V gene: TRBV5-1
clone size: -
D gene: -
CDR3 DNA: TGCGCCAGCAGCTTGGAGGCGATCGGCAGCACAGATACGCAGTATTTT
CDR3 protein: CASSLEAIGSTDTQYF

J gene: TRBJ1-1
V gene: TRBV19
clone size: once
D gene: TRBD1
CDR3 DNA: TGTGCCAGTAGCTTTCCCTTATACCGGGACAGGAACACTGAAGCTTTCTTT
CDR3 protein: CASSFPLYRDRNTEAFF

J gene: TRBJ1-5
V gene: TRBV2
clone size: -
D gene: TRBD1
CDR3 DNA: TGTGCTTCGGACAGGGGGAGCAATCAGCCCCAGCATTTT
CDR3 protein: CASDRGSNQPQHF

J gene: TRBJ2-7
V gene: TRBV19
clone size: -
D gene: TRBD1
CDR3 DNA: TGTGCCAGTAGTAAGGGACAGAGCTACGAGCAGTACTTC
CDR3 protein: CASSKGQSYEQYF

J gene: TRBJ1-1
V gene: TRBV28
clone size: -
D gene: TRBD1
CDR3 DNA: TGTGCCAGCAGGCCTGACAGGGGAGAAGCTTTCTTT
CDR3 protein: CASRPDRGEAFF

J gene: TRBJ1-1
V gene: TRBV18
clone size: -
D gene: -
CDR3 DNA: TGTGCCAGCTCACCCACACTCCCGCCAGGGGTTGGGACTGAAGCTTTCTTT
CDR3 protein: CASSPTLPPGVGTEAFF

J gene: TRBJ1-2
V gene: TRBV28
clone size: -
D gene: -
CDR3 DNA: TGTGCCAGCAGTTTGCCGATCGGGGGCTACACCTTC
CDR3 protein: CASSLPIGGYTF

J gene: TRBJ2-3
V gene: TRBV30
clone size: -
D gene: TRBD2
CDR3 DNA: TGTGCCTGGAGCGTCGGGACTAGCGGGACAGATACGCAGTATTTT
CDR3 protein: CAWSVGTSGTDTQYF

J gene: TRBJ2-7
V gene: TRBV27
clone size: -
D gene: -
CDR3 DNA: TGTGCCAGCAGTTTATTAGGGGGGCCCTACGAGCAGTACTTC
CDR3 protein: CASSLLGGPYEQYF

J gene: TRBJ1-3
V gene: TRBV28
clone size: -
D gene: -
CDR3 DNA: TGTGCCAGCCTGGACGGGGGCTCTGGAAACACCATATATTTT
CDR3 protein: CASLDGGSGNTIYF

J gene: TRBJ1-3
V gene: TRBV25-1
clone size: -
D gene: -
CDR3 DNA: TGTGCCAGCAGTGGGGACGGCTCTGGAAACACCATATATTTT
CDR3 protein: CASSGDGSGNTIYF

J gene: TRBJ1-5
V gene: TRBV6-1
clone size: -
D gene: -
CDR3 DNA: TGTGCCAGCAGTGCGGCCTTCTTTCAGCCCCAGCATTTT
CDR3 protein: CASSAAFFQPQHF

J gene: TRBJ2-7
V gene: TRBV9
clone size: -
D gene: TRBD2
CDR3 DNA: TGTGCCAGCAGCACCACTAGCGGGAACTACGAGCAGTACTTC
CDR3 protein: CASSTTSGNYEQYF

J gene: TRBJ1-4
V gene: TRBV11-2
clone size: -
D gene: -
CDR3 DNA: TGTGCCAGCAGCTTAGATCTGCTGTCAAATGAAAAACTGTTTTTT
CDR3 protein: CASSLDLLSNEKLFF

J gene: TRBJ2-5
V gene: TRBV4-1
clone size: -
D gene: -
CDR3 DNA: TGCGCCAGCAGCCACATACGGTCTACCCAAGAGACCCAGTACTTC
CDR3 protein: CASSHIRSTQETQYF

J gene: TRBJ1-5
V gene: TRBV5-1
clone size: -
D gene: -
CDR3 DNA: TGCGCCAGCAATTGGGGTACAGGGAAAAATCAGCCCCAGCATTTT
CDR3 protein: CASNWGTGKNQPQHF

J gene: TRBJ1-2
V gene: TRBV28
clone size: once
D gene: -
CDR3 DNA: TGTGCCAGCAGTATTCCCCAGGGCTACTATGGCTACACCTTC
CDR3 protein: CASSIPQGYYGYTF

J gene: TRBJ2-5
V gene: TRBV28
clone size: -
D gene: TRBD2
CDR3 DNA: TGTGCCAGCAGTGGAAGGACTAGATCACAAGAGACCCAGTACTTC
CDR3 protein: CASSGRTRSQETQYF

J gene: TRBJ2-7
V gene: TRBV28
clone size: -
D gene: -
CDR3 DNA: TGTGCCAGCAGTACCCCCCGGGAGTACGAGCAGTACTTC
CDR3 protein: CASSTPREYEQYF

J gene: TRBJ2-7
V gene: TRBV28
clone size: -
D gene: -
CDR3 DNA: TGTGCCAGCAGCCCCGGTTATGAAGCTCGGCCCTACGAGCAGTACTTC
CDR3 protein: CASSPGYEARPYEQYF

J gene: TRBJ2-1
V gene: TRBV5-1
clone size: once
D gene: -
CDR3 DNA: TGCGCCAGCAGCTCCCCCCACAATGAGCAGTTCTTC
CDR3 protein: CASSSPHNEQFF

J gene: TRBJ1-5
V gene: TRBV5-1
clone size: -
D gene: -
CDR3 DNA: TGCGCCAGCAGCTTGGATCGGGGGCTTCAGCCCCAGCATTTT
CDR3 protein: CASSLDRGLQPQHF

J gene: TRBJ2-7
V gene: TRBV4-3
clone size: -
D gene: -
CDR3 DNA: TGCGCCAGCAGCCAAGTATTTCGACAGGGAGGGTATTCCTACGAGCAGTACTTC
CDR3 protein: CASSQVFRQGGYSYEQYF

J gene: TRBJ1-2
V gene: TRBV19
clone size: -
D gene: -
CDR3 DNA: TGTGCCAGTAGTCGCGGAGGGTTCGCGTATGGCTACACCTTC
CDR3 protein: CASSRGGFAYGYTF

J gene: TRBJ1-4
V gene: TRBV9
clone size: -
D gene: TRBD1
CDR3 DNA: TGTGCCAGCAGCGCAAAGACAGGGACGAGGGAAAAACTGTTTTTT
CDR3 protein: CASSAKTGTREKLFF

J gene: TRBJ2-7
V gene: TRBV28
clone size: -
D gene: TRBD2
CDR3 DNA: TGTGCCAGCAGGCCGGGACTAGCGGTTGTCGAGCAGTACTTC
CDR3 protein: CASRPGLAVVEQYF

J gene: TRBJ2-3
V gene: TRBV27
clone size: -
D gene: TRBD2
CDR3 DNA: TGTGCCAGCACCGTAGCGGGAGGGGGCACAGATACGCAGTATTTT
CDR3 protein: CASTVAGGGTDTQYF

J gene: TRBJ2-1
V gene: TRBV28
clone size: -
D gene: TRBD2
CDR3 DNA: TGTGCCAGCAGTTCGACTAGCGAAGTGTACAATGAGCAGTTCTTC
CDR3 protein: CASSSTSEVYNEQFF

J gene: TRBJ2-5
V gene: TRBV30
clone size: -
D gene: -
CDR3 DNA: TGTGCCTGGAGTGCGGACCCCCAAGAGACCCAGTACTTC
CDR3 protein: CAWSADPQETQYF

J gene: TRBJ2-7
V gene: TRBV6-1
clone size: -
D gene: TRBD2
CDR3 DNA: TGTGCCAGCAGAGAGGGACTAGCAATCTACGAGCAGTACTTC
CDR3 protein: CASREGLAIYEQYF

J gene: TRBJ2-4
V gene: TRBV27
clone size: -
D gene: -
CDR3 DNA: TGTGCCAGCAGTCCGCGAGGTACAAATCAGTACTTC
CDR3 protein: CASSPRGTNQYF

J gene: TRBJ1-1
V gene: TRBV27
clone size: -
D gene: -
CDR3 DNA: TGTGCCAGCAGTTTAGAGGAGGGGGACACTGAAGCTTTCTTT
CDR3 protein: CASSLEEGDTEAFF

J gene: TRBJ2-7
V gene: TRBV29-1
clone size: -
D gene: TRBD2
CDR3 DNA: TGCAGCGTTGAAGGCGGGGGACGGTCCTCCTACGAGCAGTACTTC
CDR3 protein: CSVEGGGRSSYEQYF

J gene: TRBJ1-5
V gene: TRBV19
clone size: few
D gene: -
CDR3 DNA: TGTGCCAGTAGTATAAGGAGAGTTGGAGGAGTGCCCCAGCATTTT
CDR3 protein: CASSIRRVGGVPQHF

J gene: TRBJ2-3
V gene: TRBV5-1
clone size: -
D gene: TRBD2
CDR3 DNA: TGCGCCAGCAGCTCAGGACTAGCGGGGAACACAGATACGCAGTATTTT
CDR3 protein: CASSSGLAGNTDTQYF

J gene: TRBJ2-5
V gene: TRBV4-1
clone size: -
D gene: TRBD2
CDR3 DNA: TGCGCCAGCAGCCATCGACGGGAGGTGAGAACCCAGTACTTC
CDR3 protein: CASSHRREVRTQYF

J gene: TRBJ2-7
V gene: TRBV20-1
clone size: -
D gene: -
CDR3 DNA: TGCAGCCGCGGGGCGGGCGTCGAGCAGTACTTC
CDR3 protein: CSRGAGVEQYF

J gene: TRBJ2-7
V gene: TRBV4-1
clone size: -
D gene: TRBD2
CDR3 DNA: TGCGCCAGCAGCCAAGATACTCCGGGTAGCGGGAGGACACGCTCCTACGAGCAGTACTTC
CDR3 protein: CASSQDTPGSGRTRSYEQYF

J gene: TRBJ2-7
V gene: TRBV7-9
clone size: -
D gene: -
CDR3 DNA: TGTGCCAGCAGCCTCACGCGAGGTACTGACATCTACGAGCAGTACTTC
CDR3 protein: CASSLTRGTDIYEQYF

J gene: TRBJ2-5
V gene: TRBV6-5
clone size: -
D gene: TRBD2
CDR3 DNA: TGTGCCAGCAGTAGTAGCGGGACCCCCCAAGAGACCCAGTACTTC
CDR3 protein: CASSSSGTPQETQYF